Sequencing of this TCR beta chain was carried out in a study of blood T cell repertoires in COVID-19. As for the study in general: Specimens from acute and convalescent COVID-19 originated in the United States, Italy and Spain.

In terms of age and location, participants ranged from roughly 18 to 90 years and lived in approximately 26 US areas. Allocation to cohorts depended on clinical history reported by the participants. Deletions cut 2 bases from V and 6 bases from J, with 14 bases between. The CDR3 has 15 amino acids. CDR1 WNHNN and CDR2 SYGVQD come from the germline V gene (reference sequence). TCRdb's copy holds only in-frame clones and misses some; the assay was immunoSEQ multiplex PCR. The table has around 20,000 clones, about nine tenths seen once; the top ten hold over 4%. V usage is TRBV10-1 and J usage is TRBJ2-1; D might be TRBD2 (7 bases). This receptor was obtained from a woman aged 25 to 39 who had recovered from COVID-19. Sequenced material: PBMCs or T cells enriched from blood (not recorded which). The CDR3 sequence is CASSEVVGGANEQFF. The CDR3 nucleotides are TGCGCCAGCAGTGAGGTGGTGGGGGGGGCCAATGAGCAGTTCTTC.